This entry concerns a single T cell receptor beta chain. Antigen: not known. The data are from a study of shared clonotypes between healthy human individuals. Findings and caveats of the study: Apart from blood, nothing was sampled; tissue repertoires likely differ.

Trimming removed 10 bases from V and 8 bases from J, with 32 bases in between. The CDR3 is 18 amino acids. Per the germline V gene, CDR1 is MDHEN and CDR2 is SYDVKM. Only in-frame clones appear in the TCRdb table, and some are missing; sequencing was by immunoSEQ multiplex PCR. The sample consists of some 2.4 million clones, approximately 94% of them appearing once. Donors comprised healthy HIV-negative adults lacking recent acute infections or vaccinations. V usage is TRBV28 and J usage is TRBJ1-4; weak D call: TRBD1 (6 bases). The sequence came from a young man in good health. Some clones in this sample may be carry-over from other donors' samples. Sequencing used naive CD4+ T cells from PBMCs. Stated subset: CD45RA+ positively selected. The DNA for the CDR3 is TGTGCCACCACAAGACCCGCAGGGGCGCAAGGGGTAGACGAAAAACTGTTTTTT. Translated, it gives CATTRPAGAQGVDEKLFF.